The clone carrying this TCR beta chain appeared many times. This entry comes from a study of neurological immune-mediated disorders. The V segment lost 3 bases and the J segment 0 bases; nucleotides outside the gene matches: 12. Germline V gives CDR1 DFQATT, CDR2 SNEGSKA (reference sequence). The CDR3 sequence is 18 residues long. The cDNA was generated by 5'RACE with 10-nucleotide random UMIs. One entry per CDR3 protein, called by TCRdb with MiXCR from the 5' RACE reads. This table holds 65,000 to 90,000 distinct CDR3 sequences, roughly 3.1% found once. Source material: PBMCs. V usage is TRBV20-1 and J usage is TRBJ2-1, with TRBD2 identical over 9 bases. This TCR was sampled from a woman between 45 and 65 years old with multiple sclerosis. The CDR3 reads CSARVLAGSATSYNEQFF. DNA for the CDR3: TGCAGTGCTAGGGTCCTAGCGGGATCAGCGACCTCCTACAATGAGCAGTTCTTC.